This T cell receptor beta chain derives from a study of cytomegalovirus exposure and HLA in healthy donors. Study as a whole: From donors who were HLA-typed, an early data release held 80 million to 95 million unique TCRs. Study-level findings and limits: An analysis done earlier found most TCR beta V segments productive about 87% or about 30% of the time. Researchers reported from a later analysis that most CMV-associated TCR beta chains appeared HLA-restricted.

Remarks on this clone: No antigen is known for it.

The PCR had 60 Vbeta and 13 Jbeta primers. Sequencing used immunoSEQ multiplex PCR; TCRdb keeps in-frame clones, though not all of them. This repertoire includes approximately 190,000 clones. Material for sequencing was PBMCs. This clonotype was obtained from a boy between 5 and 17 years old in good health and CMV-seronegative.

The CDR3, as DNA: TGTGCCTGGAGTAGGGGCAGGGTTGACACCGGGGAGCTGTTTTTT. Amino acids: CAWSRGRVDTGELFF. The V gene is TRBV30, the J gene TRBJ2-2; D perhaps matches TRBD1 (5 bases). This CDR3 has 15 residues. The germline CDR1 and CDR2 sequences are GTSNPN and SVGIG (reference sequence). V lost 2 bases and J lost 3, with 13 bases in between.